One sample yielded the 4 T cell receptor beta chains listed below, sequenced in a study of T-cell memory formation after mild COVID-19. Using its own MiXCR run on the 5' RACE reads, TCRdb lists one record per CDR3 protein. Counted here are around 340,000 distinct CDR3 sequences, more than 15% occurring once; the ten biggest clones make up approximately 20%. Sequenced input: PBMCs or a T cell subset sorted from them (not recorded which). All receptors derive from a man aged 18 to 30 who had mild COVID-19 (a few samples of this study predate the infection). Cell type and time point are not known.

The chain employs TRBV27 and TRBJ2-7; 10 bases are shared with TRBD1. V shed 7 bases, J shed 2 bases, and the junction held 8 bases outside the gene matches. This CDR3 spans 15 amino acids. The germline CDR1 and CDR2 sequences are MNHEY and SMNVEV (reference sequence). DNA for the CDR3: TGTGCCAGCACCTTATATGGGACAGGGGCCTACGAGCAGTACTTC. As protein: CASTLYGTGAYEQYF.

This clonotype was detected a few times. CDR3 coding DNA: TGCGCCAGCAGCCACTCCCCAGGCTTCGAGCAGTACGTC. Translation gives CASSHSPGFEQYV. The chain has TRBV4-1 and TRBJ2-7; D gene unclear. The CDR3 has 13 amino acids. Germline CDR1 and CDR2: MGHRA and YSYEKL. Trimming pared 3 bases from V and 6 bases from J, leaving 12 bases between.

This clonotype was picked up a small number of times. The genes are TRBV4-3 and TRBJ2-2; 9 bases map to TRBD2. V shed 0 bases and J 4 bases; nucleotides not matched to a gene: 6. CDR1 and CDR2 (germline): LGHNA, YSLEER. The CDR3 has 17 amino acids. The CDR3 spells CASSQEISGGFTGELFF. CDR3 coding DNA: TGCGCCAGCAGCCAAGAGATAAGCGGGGGGTTCACCGGGGAGCTGTTTTTT.

V usage is TRBV20-1 and J usage is TRBJ2-7, with TRBD2 identical over 10 bases. Trimming cost V 3 bases and J 3 bases; bases outside gene matches: 8. CDR1 DFQATT and CDR2 SNEGSKA come from the germline V gene (reference sequence). The CDR3 sequence is 15 residues long. The CDR3: CSASPSGGGHYEQYF. CDR3 nucleotide sequence: TGCAGTGCTAGCCCTAGCGGGGGAGGTCACTACGAGCAGTACTTC.